Below, 25 T cell receptor beta chains from the same sample are listed, as sequenced in a study of T-cell reconstitution after alpha-beta-depleted transplantation in children (dated by TCRdb to the mid-2010s). Library method: PCR. The instrument given in TCRdb is Illumina HiSeq 2500. TCR library preparation used molecular barcoding, with unique molecular identifiers applied to normalize quantification of the TCRbeta repertoire. TCRdb reprocessing: public reads trimmed at Q25 with fastp, clones called with MiXCR, in-frame beta chains kept. Entries are consolidated by CDR3 protein sequence, retaining the most common genes and DNA. The sample table shows fewer than 700,000 distinct CDR3 sequences, and 13% are seen once. 2.2% of the sample is held by the ten biggest clonotypes. Interpreted using the paper, the treatment or condition label stands for: allogeneic hematopoietic cell transplantation with graft depleted of TCRalphabeta T cells and CD19 B cells.

The sample in question was PBMCs, mostly from graft donor cells, obtained 360 days after TCRalphabeta/CD19-depleted stem cell transplant. The receptors come from a male patient aged 10-17 years who had a stem cell transplant for acute myeloid leukemia, so the T cells may come from the graft donor.

This clonotype was counted ten times or more. This chain joins TRBV12-3 or TRBV12-4 and TRBJ2-6; D gene unclear. Between the trimmed V and J ends, which lost 3 bases and 0 bases, there was a span of 6 bases. The CDR3 spans 15 residues. This chain's CDR3 is CASSLSFSGANVLTF. The DNA for the CDR3 is TGTGCCAGCAGTTTGAGTTTCTCTGGGGCCAACGTCCTGACTTTC.

This clonotype has just a few counts. As DNA, the CDR3 is TGCAGCGTTGAAGCCGAGGGGGGACCATCCTACGAGCAGTACTTC. Its protein is CSVEAEGGPSYEQYF. The chain has TRBV29-1 and TRBJ2-7; the D call may be TRBD1 or TRBD2 (6 bases each). CDR3 length: 15 amino acids. Deletions cut 1 base from V and 1 base from J, with 14 bases between. Germline values: CDR1 SQVTM, CDR2 ANQGSEA.

In this sample, this clonotype turned up many times. The J gene is TRBJ2-7, the V gene TRBV29-1, with D maybe TRBD1 (6 bases). Germline V gene lookup returns CDR1 SQVTM and CDR2 ANQGSEA. The CDR3 covers 14 residues. The ends were cut back, 4 bases at V and 2 bases at J, with 15 bases in the middle. The CDR3 sequence: CSVATGDSTYEQYF. The CDR3 DNA reads TGCAGCGTTGCGACAGGTGACTCTACCTACGAGCAGTACTTC.

This clonotype has just a few counts. The chain combines TRBV29-1 with TRBJ2-1, with TRBD2 matching over 9 bases. Germline trimming cut 5 bases from V and 3 bases from J; bases unmatched to any gene: 8. The germline CDR1 and CDR2 sequences are SQVTM and ANQGSEA. The CDR3 extends over 15 amino acids. The CDR3 DNA follows: TGCAGCGTTCCAGGGCGGGGGGGCATCTACAATGAGCAGTTCTTC. This sequence encodes CSVPGRGGIYNEQFF.

The genes are TRBV4-1 and TRBJ2-2; 14 nucleotides match TRBD2. The CDR3 length is 21 residues. The germline CDR1 and CDR2 sequences are MGHRA and YSYEKL. V lost 4 bases to trimming and J lost 5 bases; unmatched junction nucleotides: 18. The CDR3 protein is CASSLAHPALGTSGSTGELFF. CDR3 nucleotides: TGCGCCAGCAGCCTCGCGCATCCCGCCCTTGGGACTAGCGGGAGTACCGGGGAGCTGTTTTTT.

This CDR3 reads CASSLGATHYEQYF. The CDR3 bases are TGTGCCAGCAGTTTAGGGGCTACACACTACGAGCAGTACTTC. The chain recombines TRBV28 with TRBJ2-7; the D gene is possibly TRBD1 (5 bases). The germline V gene encodes CDR1 MDHEN and CDR2 SYDVKM. The CDR3 is 14 amino acids. Trimming removed 2 bases from V and 3 bases from J, with 11 bases in between.

This clonotype showed up many times. The chain couples TRBV12-3 or TRBV12-4 to TRBJ2-3; 8 bases agree with TRBD1. Trimming cost V 6 bases and J 2 bases; bases outside gene matches: 4. The CDR3 has 14 residues. The CDR3 DNA follows: TGTGCCAGCAGCCCGGGACAGGCCACAGATACGCAGTATTTT. This codes for CASSPGQATDTQYF.

This clonotype came up a few times. This chain links TRBV3-1 with TRBJ2-7, with TRBD2 identical over 7 bases. Losses at the gene ends were 3 bases for V and 2 bases for J; bases not matched to a gene: 16. Germline CDR1 is LGHDT and CDR2 is YNNKEL (reference sequence). The CDR3 contains 18 residues. CDR3 DNA sequence: TGTGCCAGCAGCCATACGGGTAATAGGCGGGAGTTCACCTACGAGCAGTACTTC. Its translation: CASSHTGNRREFTYEQYF.

This rearrangement joins TRBV10-3 to TRBJ2-3, with TRBD1 as a possible D gene (5 bases). CDR1 and CDR2 from the germline V gene are ENHRY and SYGVKD. V was pared by 4 bases and J by 4 bases, with 21 bases between. The length of the CDR3 is 17 residues. The chain's CDR3 is CAISGPEEGVSADTQYF. The CDR3 DNA reads as TGTGCCATCAGTGGACCCGAGGAAGGGGTTTCTGCAGATACGCAGTATTTT.

This sequence joins TRBV15 and TRBJ2-5; no clear D. The CDR3 extends over 17 amino acids. Trimming removed 3 bases at V and 0 bases at J, with 17 bases between. Germline V lookup: CDR1 LNHNV, CDR2 YYDKDF (reference sequence). The CDR3 DNA follows: TGTGCCACCAGCAGCTTGACCTGGCGAGACCACCAAGAGACCCAGTACTTC. Residues: CATSSLTWRDHQETQYF.

The chain employs TRBV20-1 and TRBJ1-5; 8 positions agree with TRBD1. Trimming took 2 bases from V and 3 from J; bases not matched to a gene: 6. The CDR3 consists of 15 residues. Germline loops: CDR1 DFQATT, CDR2 SNEGSKA (reference sequence). The CDR3 DNA follows: TGCAGTGCTAGAATGACAGGGGCCCTCAATCAGCCCCAGCATTTT. It codes for CSARMTGALNQPQHF.

This clonotype was observed a handful of times. The chain couples TRBV20-1 to TRBJ2-7; D is tentatively TRBD1 or TRBD2 (6 bases each). The CDR3 sequence is 14 residues long. Germline assignment: CDR1 DFQATT and CDR2 SNEGSKA (reference sequence). V was pared by 1 base and J by 3 bases, with 13 bases between. The chain's CDR3 is CSARAQGGHYEQYF. CDR3 bases: TGCAGTGCTAGAGCCCAAGGGGGGCACTACGAGCAGTACTTC.

This clonotype was observed a handful of times. The chain links TRBV4-2 to TRBJ2-3, with 10 bases identical to TRBD2. Losses at the gene ends were 1 base for V and 5 bases for J; bases not matched to a gene: 6. CDR1 is LGHNA, CDR2 YNFKEQ, per germline. This CDR3 has 16 residues. This chain's CDR3 is CASSQGGASGRDTQYF. The CDR3 DNA sequence: TGTGCCAGCAGCCAAGGTGGCGCTAGCGGGAGAGATACGCAGTATTTT.

V gene TRBV7-9 combines with J gene TRBJ1-1, with TRBD1 as a possible D gene (5 bases). Trimming removed 3 bases at V and 6 bases at J, with 17 bases between. The CDR3 has 15 amino acids. Germline loops: CDR1 SEHNR, CDR2 FQNEAQ (reference sequence). The CDR3 protein is CASSFTRVGHSEAFF. CDR3 bases: TGTGCCAGCAGCTTTACCAGGGTCGGGCACTCTGAAGCTTTCTTT.

The CDR3 reads CASSVVPSGTYNEQFF. The CDR3 DNA sequence: TGTGCCAGCAGCGTAGTCCCCAGCGGGACCTACAATGAGCAGTTCTTC. V is TRBV9 and J is TRBJ2-1; TRBD2 matches at 7 bases. V lost 0 bases and J lost 2; bases outside the gene matches: 5. CDR3 size: 16 residues. Per germline, CDR1 SGDLS and CDR2 YYNGEE.

This clonotype was observed a few times. V usage is TRBV27 and J usage is TRBJ2-2; 8 positions match TRBD2. The V gene end was trimmed by 5 bases and the J gene end by 4 bases; junction bases not matched to a gene: 9. CDR1 and CDR2 (germline): MNHEY, SMNVEV (reference sequence). The CDR3 spans 16 residues. CDR3 sequence reads: CASSPSAGAPTGELFF. The CDR3 bases are TGTGCCAGCAGTCCATCAGCGGGGGCGCCCACCGGGGAGCTGTTTTTT.

The table lists this clonotype with many counts. J is TRBJ1-1 and V is TRBV28; 7 nucleotides match TRBD1. Per germline, CDR1 MDHEN and CDR2 SYDVKM. This CDR3 is 15 amino acids long. J gave up 6 bases and V 5 bases, and 12 bases lay outside the gene matches. CDR3 sequence: CASSPTGIGRAEAFF. The CDR3 DNA follows: TGTGCCAGCAGTCCGACAGGGATAGGACGGGCTGAAGCTTTCTTT.

The sample holds many counts of this clonotype. This chain links TRBV18 with TRBJ1-1, with TRBD1 identical over 8 bases. This CDR3 comprises 13 residues. The germline gives CDR1 KGHSH, CDR2 LQKENI. Trimming at V came to 3 bases and at J to 6 bases, leaving 3 bases not matched to a gene. CDR3 amino acids: CASSPDRDAEAFF. CDR3 nucleotides: TGTGCCAGCTCACCGGACAGGGACGCTGAAGCTTTCTTT.

This clonotype was seen only a few times. CDR3 residues: CASSPRLWEQYF. The CDR3 bases are TGTGCCAGCAGCCCGCGACTCTGGGAGCAGTACTTC. The J gene is TRBJ2-7, the V gene TRBV7-9; D call uncertain. The CDR3 consists of 12 residues. V lost 5 bases, J lost 7 bases, and 12 bases lay in between. The germline CDR1 and CDR2 sequences are SEHNR and FQNEAQ (reference sequence).

This clonotype came up many times. The V and J genes are TRBV4-3 and TRBJ2-7; perhaps TRBD2 as D (5 bases). The CDR3 covers 17 residues. Germline-derived CDR1 and CDR2 are LGHNA and YSLEER. The germline V and J ends were trimmed by 0 bases and 4 bases, with 19 bases remaining between them. The CDR3 DNA follows: TGCGCCAGCAGCCAAGATGGCGGGCTTAGTAAAGGGTACGAGCAGTACTTC. As protein: CASSQDGGLSKGYEQYF.

This chain uses TRBV28 with TRBJ2-3; 8 nucleotides align to TRBD2. Germline CDR1 MDHEN, CDR2 SYDVKM. The J segment lost 3 bases and the V segment lost 2 bases, leaving 4 bases of the junction unmatched. This CDR3 has 15 residues. The CDR3 loop reads CASSLPGLATDTQYF. In nucleotides, the CDR3 is TGTGCCAGCAGTTTACCCGGACTAGCTACAGATACGCAGTATTTT.

This clonotype was found a few times. The chain has TRBV12-3 or TRBV12-4 and TRBJ2-5; 12 nucleotides align to TRBD1. The CDR3 sequence is 14 residues long. After removal of 6 bases from V and 7 bases from J, the junction contained 6 bases not matched to a gene. In nucleotides, the CDR3 is TGTGCCAGCAGAATTTCGGGACAGGGGGCGACCCAGTACTTC. Translating gives CASRISGQGATQYF.

V and J are TRBV27 and TRBJ2-2, with D perhaps TRBD1 (6 bases). The germline V and J ends were trimmed by 2 bases and 3 bases, with 10 bases remaining between them. Germline-derived CDR1 and CDR2 are MNHEY and SMNVEV (reference sequence). CDR3 length equals 15 residues. The CDR3 is CASSLMGADTGELFF. The CDR3 region has the DNA TGTGCCAGCAGTTTAATGGGGGCGGACACCGGGGAGCTGTTTTTT.

In this sample, this clonotype turned up many times. This rearrangement joins TRBV7-2 to TRBJ2-7; 7 bases align to TRBD1. CDR1 is SGHTA, CDR2 FQGNSA, per germline. This CDR3 spans 13 amino acids. Unmatched junction bases numbered 3, after V lost 3 bases and J lost 4 bases. CDR3 bases: TGTGCCAGCAGCTTCCAGGGGGTGTACGAGCAGTACTTC. Translated, it gives CASSFQGVYEQYF.

The rearrangement uses TRBV5-1 and TRBJ2-3; no definite D call. V lost 0 bases and J 0 bases, leaving 11 bases between the germline ends. The CDR3 spans 16 residues. From germline, CDR1 is SGHRS and CDR2 YFSETQ. CDR3 residues: CASSLVAGQSTDTQYF. CDR3 DNA: TGCGCCAGCAGCTTGGTGGCAGGCCAGAGCACAGATACGCAGTATTTT.